These 24 T cell receptor beta chains share one sample of origin, sequenced in a study of CD8 T cells in ankylosing spondylitis. TCRdb processed the 5' RACE reads anew with MiXCR; each CDR3 protein has one entry. The sample records about 300,000 distinct CDR3 sequences, 11% being singletons. Sequencing was done on a sample of blood, either unsorted or a sorted T cell fraction (not recorded which). The source of these receptors is a female donor with ankylosing spondylitis or in good health (not recorded which).

This clonotype was detected ten times or more. This chain connects TRBV29-1 to TRBJ1-2, with a tentative D call TRBD1 (5 bases). The CDR3 consists of 13 residues. Trimming removed 0 bases at V and 7 bases at J, with 12 bases between. Germline V gene sequence: CDR1 SQVTM, CDR2 ANQGSEA. The CDR3 is CSVEDSDISGYTF. The CDR3 coding sequence is TGCAGCGTTGAAGATTCGGACATTAGTGGCTACACCTTC.

In its sample, this clonotype was seen many times. The chain employs TRBV28 and TRBJ1-5; unclear D gene. The germline CDR1 and CDR2 sequences are MDHEN and SYDVKM. The ends were cut back, 5 bases at V and 7 bases at J, with 18 bases in the middle. This CDR3 contains 15 residues. CDR3 nucleotide sequence: TGTGCCAGCAGTCCTGGAGGGCTGAGAGAACAGCCCCAGCATTTT. The encoded protein is CASSPGGLREQPQHF.

This clonotype was seen at least ten times. This chain uses TRBV7-8 with TRBJ1-5; D not resolved. The germline CDR1 and CDR2 sequences are SGHVS and FQNEAQ. The CDR3 runs 13 residues. Trimming took off 1 base at V and 9 bases at J, with 10 bases between the two ends. CDR3 coding DNA: TGTGCCAGCAGCTTAGAGCCCCCGGTGCCCCAGCATTTT. It yields the protein CASSLEPPVPQHF. The variable domain in full, with the rest retrieved from reference TRBV7-8 and TRBJ1-5, is GAGVSQSPRYKVAKRGQDVALRCDPISGHVSLFWYQQALGQGPEFLTYFQNEAQLDKSGLPSDRFFAERPEGSVSTLKIQRTQQEDSAVYLCASSLEPPVPQHFGDGTRLSIL.

This clonotype came up a few times. The chain couples TRBV5-1 to TRBJ2-5; 7 bases line up with TRBD2. From germline, CDR1 is SGHRS and CDR2 YFSETQ. This CDR3 spans 15 amino acids. V shed 4 bases and J 5 bases; nucleotides not matched to a gene: 11. CDR3 sequence: CASSQRRGMSETQYF. CDR3 nucleotides: TGCGCCAGCAGCCAGAGGCGGGGGATGTCGGAGACCCAGTACTTC. Full variable domain (remainder filled in from reference TRBV5-1 and TRBJ2-5): KAGVTQTPRYLIKTRGQQVTLSCSPISGHRSVSWYQQTPGQGLQFLFEYFSETQRNKGNFPGRFSGRQFSNSRSEMNVSTLELGDSALYLCASSQRRGMSETQYFGPGTRLLVL.

This clonotype was seen at least ten times. The V call is TRBV12-3 or TRBV12-4, the J call TRBJ1-3, with D unclear. V was trimmed by 11 bases and J by 2 bases, leaving 16 bases between them. The CDR3 is 14 amino acids. The CDR3 DNA sequence: TGTGCCGTCCAGGCCGGCGGGGCTGGAAACACCATATATTTT. It specifies CAVQAGGAGNTIYF.

This clonotype was picked up many times. The chain recombines TRBV6-5 with TRBJ2-3, with TRBD1 matching over 7 bases. The CDR3 contains 15 residues. V gave up 2 bases and J gave up 2 bases; unmatched junction bases: 4. Per germline, CDR1 MNHEY and CDR2 SVGAGI. CDR3 sequence reads: CASSYMGQITDTQYF. The CDR3 bases are TGTGCCAGCAGTTACATGGGACAGATCACAGATACGCAGTATTTT.

This clonotype was counted only a few times. The rearrangement links TRBV7-2 to TRBJ2-4, with 11 positions matching TRBD1. After removal of 5 bases from V and 8 bases from J, the junction contained 5 bases not matched to a gene. The germline V gene encodes CDR1 SGHTA and CDR2 FQGNSA. CDR3 size: 14 residues. For the CDR3, the DNA is TGTGCCAGCAGCGCCCGGACAGGGGGCCACATTCAGTACTTC. Protein product: CASSARTGGHIQYF.

Many counts were recorded for this clonotype. The rearrangement joins TRBV6-5 to TRBJ2-7, with D possibly TRBD1 on 5 matching bases. CDR3 length equals 15 residues. CDR1 and CDR2 (germline): MNHEY, SVGAGI. The V gene lost 2 bases and the J gene lost 3 bases, with 14 bases spanning the gap. The CDR3 coding sequence is TGTGCCAGCAGTTACGGGGTTTCAGGGCTCTACGAGCAGTACTTC. Protein sequence: CASSYGVSGLYEQYF.

This clonotype was observed at least ten times. The chain combines TRBV6-1 with TRBJ2-7, with TRBD1 matching over 7 bases. V lost 2 bases, J lost 4 bases, and 8 bases stayed unmatched. Germline-derived CDR1 and CDR2 are MNHNS and SASEGT. The CDR3 has 15 amino acids. The CDR3 here is CASSEPGQLTYEQYF. CDR3 coding DNA: TGTGCCAGCAGTGAACCGGGACAGCTGACTTACGAGCAGTACTTC.

This clonotype showed up many times. V and J are TRBV6-1 and TRBJ1-4, with unresolved D. CDR3 size: 15 residues. Per the germline V gene, CDR1 is MNHNS and CDR2 is SASEGT. The germline V and J ends were trimmed by 8 bases and 6 bases, with 19 bases remaining between them. The CDR3 sequence: CASCRALLKDEKLFF. The CDR3 coding sequence is TGTGCCAGCTGTAGGGCCTTGTTGAAGGATGAAAAACTGTTTTTT.

This clonotype was detected only a few times. V is TRBV10-2 and J is TRBJ2-7, with TRBD1 matching 8 bases. V lost 6 bases to trimming and J lost 6 bases; unmatched junction nucleotides: 13. The length of the CDR3 is 15 residues. Germline loops: CDR1 WSHSY, CDR2 SAAADI. The CDR3 DNA reads TGCGCCAGCAGGGGGGGACAGGCGGATTTACGCGAGCAGTACTTC. It codes for CASRGGQADLREQYF.

This clonotype has ten or more counts. The CDR3 nucleotides read TGTGCCAGCAGGTTAGAAGACAGTGAAGCTTTCTTT. The encoded protein is CASRLEDSEAFF. The rearrangement links TRBV28 to TRBJ1-1, with D possibly matching TRBD1 (5 bases). Trimming left V 6 bases short and J 7 bases short, with 12 bases between. The germline gives CDR1 MDHEN, CDR2 SYDVKM. The CDR3 totals 12 residues. Using reference TRBV28 and TRBJ1-1 for the parts outside the CDR3, the full variable domain is DVKVTQSSRYLVKRTGEKVFLECVQDMDHENMFWYRQDPGLGLRLIYFSYDVKMKEKGDIPEGYSVSREKKERFSLILESASTNQTSMYLCASRLEDSEAFFGQGTRLTVV.

This clonotype was seen repeatedly, ten times or more. The chain is built from TRBV5-6 and TRBJ1-3, with unresolved D. Trimming removed 0 bases at V and 0 bases at J, with 7 bases between. The CDR3 runs to 15 residues. Germline values: CDR1 SGHDT, CDR2 YYEEEE. In nucleotides, the CDR3 is TGTGCCAGCAGCTTGGATGTCTACTCTGGAAACACCATATATTTT. Its protein is CASSLDVYSGNTIYF.

This clonotype was detected many times. CDR3 amino acids: CSASQASSSYNEQFF. The CDR3 coding sequence is TGCAGTGCTAGCCAAGCGTCAAGCTCCTACAATGAGCAGTTCTTC. J is TRBJ2-1 and V is TRBV20-1; D ambiguous. With 3 bases removed from V and 0 bases from J, the gap between germline ends came to 12 bases. The CDR3 is 15 amino acids. The V gene's germline CDR1 is DFQATT and CDR2 SNEGSKA (reference sequence).

Concerning this clonotype: A read error may be the cause here, since a much bigger clone is one base away. The rearrangement uses TRBV19 and TRBJ1-1; TRBD1 agrees at 7 bases. V shed 11 bases, J shed 1 base, and the junction held 13 bases outside the gene matches. CDR1 is LNHDA, CDR2 SQIVND, per germline (reference sequence). This CDR3 has 15 residues. The CDR3 nucleotides read TGTGCCTGTATCCGTCCCGGGACAGCGAACACTGAAGCTTTCTTT. Translated, it gives CACIRPGTANTEAFF.

This clonotype appeared many times. CDR3 in amino acids: CASSLLSGVKDTQYF. In nucleotides, the CDR3 is TGTGCCAGCAGTTTACTTTCAGGGGTCAAAGATACGCAGTATTTT. The chain carries TRBV12-3 or TRBV12-4 and TRBJ2-3; possible D gene TRBD1, 6 bases. Trimming took off 2 bases at V and 5 bases at J, with 14 bases between the two ends. The CDR3 length is 15 residues.

This rearrangement joins TRBV5-1 to TRBJ2-2; D possibly corresponds to TRBD1 (6 bases). With 4 bases removed from V and 5 bases from J, the gap between germline ends came to 18 bases. Germline V gene data show CDR1 as SGHRS and CDR2 as YFSETQ. The CDR3 runs 16 residues. CDR3 coding DNA: TGCGCCAGCAGCCCGGAGGTCGTAAGGGGGACCGGGGAGCTGTTTTTT. Its translation: CASSPEVVRGTGELFF.

This clonotype was detected many times. V gene TRBV10-3 combines with J gene TRBJ2-1, with 7 bases matching TRBD2. CDR1 ENHRY and CDR2 SYGVKD come from the germline V gene. This CDR3 spans 15 amino acids. The V gene end was trimmed by 5 bases and the J gene end by 0 bases; junction bases not matched to a gene: 4. The CDR3 DNA reads as TGTGCCATCAGTCCCGGGGGGATCTCCTACAATGAGCAGTTCTTC. This encodes CAISPGGISYNEQFF.

This clonotype came up many times. This chain uses TRBV20-1 with TRBJ1-5, with TRBD1 as a possible D gene (5 bases). Trimming shortened V by 5 bases and J by 4 bases, and 12 bases separated the two germline ends. CDR3 length equals 13 residues. Per germline, CDR1 DFQATT and CDR2 SNEGSKA (reference sequence). The chain's CDR3 is CSARGAKNQPQHF. In nucleotides, the CDR3 is TGCAGTGCTCGAGGGGCCAAAAATCAGCCCCAGCATTTT.

The chain employs TRBV7-2 and TRBJ1-1; the D gene is possibly TRBD1 (6 bases). Germline V gives CDR1 SGHTA, CDR2 FQGNSA. V lost 5 bases and J lost 4, with 20 bases in between. The CDR3 has 16 residues. The CDR3 protein is CASSAHRVGGSTEAFF. The CDR3 DNA reads TGTGCCAGCAGCGCCCACAGGGTCGGGGGGTCCACTGAAGCTTTCTTT.

This clonotype was seen more than once but under ten times. This chain uses TRBV27 with TRBJ1-5; D might be TRBD1 (5 bases). This CDR3 region has 14 residues. Germline V gene sequence: CDR1 MNHEY, CDR2 SMNVEV (reference sequence). V dropped 4 bases and J dropped 5 bases, with 12 bases sitting between them. In DNA form, the CDR3 reads TGTGCCAGCAGTTCTCGACAGTCATATCAGCCCCAGCATTTT. Translated, it gives CASSSRQSYQPQHF.

This clonotype was picked up many times. J is TRBJ2-3 and V is TRBV7-2, with 8 bases aligning to TRBD2. The CDR3 contains 15 residues. V trimming: 5 bases; J trimming: 1 base; junction bases outside the gene matches: 5. Germline V gene data show CDR1 as SGHTA and CDR2 as FQGNSA. CDR3 DNA sequence: TGTGCCAGCAGCCAGACTAGCGCCCGCACAGATACGCAGTATTTT. Its protein product is CASSQTSARTDTQYF.

This clonotype occurred many times. The gene calls are TRBV20-1 and TRBJ2-7; D gene ambiguous. The CDR3 consists of 12 residues. CDR1 is DFQATT, CDR2 SNEGSKA, per germline (reference sequence). V dropped 4 bases and J dropped 3 bases, with 10 bases sitting between them. This chain's CDR3 is CSAILGSYEQYF. Written as DNA, the CDR3 is TGCAGTGCTATCCTAGGAAGCTACGAGCAGTACTTC.

This clonotype occurred many times. V usage is TRBV25-1 and J usage is TRBJ2-3; 9 positions match TRBD1. Trimming took 7 bases from V and 6 from J; bases not matched to a gene: 17. There are 17 residues in the CDR3. CDR1 is MGHDK and CDR2 is SYGVNS in the germline V gene. The CDR3 sequence: CASIPFRDRVFMDTQYF. The CDR3 nucleotides read TGTGCCAGCATTCCTTTCCGGGACAGGGTGTTTATGGATACGCAGTATTTT.